The clone carrying this T cell receptor beta chain was detected only a few times. Its target is unknown. This record comes from a study of lymphopenia after photon versus proton radiotherapy. General study results and limits: In patients who died, overall survival fell as post-nadir TCR diversity dropped more. Photon-treated patients lost naive T cells and TCR diversity; proton-treated stayed stable.

CDR1 and CDR2 from the germline V gene are MNHEY and SVGAGI. This CDR3 region has 15 residues. V gave up 2 bases and J gave up 2 bases, with 12 bases separating them. The assay was immunoSEQ multiplex PCR, and TCRdb's table has in-frame clones only and misses some. The table records about 160,000 clones, more than 85% of them present only once. The chain couples TRBV6-5 to TRBJ1-1; perhaps TRBD1 as D (5 bases). This specimen consisted of peripheral blood, obtained from a patient treated with photon-based radiotherapy. The receptor comes from a man between 50 and 59 years old with gastric cancer. In nucleotides, the CDR3 is TGTGCCAGCAGTTACAGGGGAGTGGGCAACACTGAAGCTTTCTTT. Its translation is CASSYRGVGNTEAFF.